One T cell receptor (beta chain) is described in this entry. Its antigen is as yet unknown. This entry comes from a study of Tregs in tolerant kidney transplant recipients. Only in-frame clones appear in the TCRdb table, and some are missing; sequencing was by immunoSEQ multiplex PCR. Of 95,000 to 120,000 clones listed, roughly 89% are singletons. There are 16 residues in the CDR3. V dropped 2 bases and J dropped 0 bases, with 8 bases sitting between them. The germline CDR1 and CDR2 sequences are LNHDA and SQIVND (reference sequence). Study findings and constraints: Some patients' samples used different primers over time, so nucleotide sequences weren't comparable.

The rearrangement links TRBV19 to TRBJ2-6; the D gene is possibly TRBD2 (5 bases). The receptor's source is a human donor who received a combined kidney and bone marrow transplant. The specimen comprised CD4+ T cells from blood, sampled before the transplant. The CDR3 region has the DNA TGTGCCAGTAGTATATCCCGGGGCTCTGGGGCCAACGTCCTGACTTTC. Translating it yields CASSISRGSGANVLTF.